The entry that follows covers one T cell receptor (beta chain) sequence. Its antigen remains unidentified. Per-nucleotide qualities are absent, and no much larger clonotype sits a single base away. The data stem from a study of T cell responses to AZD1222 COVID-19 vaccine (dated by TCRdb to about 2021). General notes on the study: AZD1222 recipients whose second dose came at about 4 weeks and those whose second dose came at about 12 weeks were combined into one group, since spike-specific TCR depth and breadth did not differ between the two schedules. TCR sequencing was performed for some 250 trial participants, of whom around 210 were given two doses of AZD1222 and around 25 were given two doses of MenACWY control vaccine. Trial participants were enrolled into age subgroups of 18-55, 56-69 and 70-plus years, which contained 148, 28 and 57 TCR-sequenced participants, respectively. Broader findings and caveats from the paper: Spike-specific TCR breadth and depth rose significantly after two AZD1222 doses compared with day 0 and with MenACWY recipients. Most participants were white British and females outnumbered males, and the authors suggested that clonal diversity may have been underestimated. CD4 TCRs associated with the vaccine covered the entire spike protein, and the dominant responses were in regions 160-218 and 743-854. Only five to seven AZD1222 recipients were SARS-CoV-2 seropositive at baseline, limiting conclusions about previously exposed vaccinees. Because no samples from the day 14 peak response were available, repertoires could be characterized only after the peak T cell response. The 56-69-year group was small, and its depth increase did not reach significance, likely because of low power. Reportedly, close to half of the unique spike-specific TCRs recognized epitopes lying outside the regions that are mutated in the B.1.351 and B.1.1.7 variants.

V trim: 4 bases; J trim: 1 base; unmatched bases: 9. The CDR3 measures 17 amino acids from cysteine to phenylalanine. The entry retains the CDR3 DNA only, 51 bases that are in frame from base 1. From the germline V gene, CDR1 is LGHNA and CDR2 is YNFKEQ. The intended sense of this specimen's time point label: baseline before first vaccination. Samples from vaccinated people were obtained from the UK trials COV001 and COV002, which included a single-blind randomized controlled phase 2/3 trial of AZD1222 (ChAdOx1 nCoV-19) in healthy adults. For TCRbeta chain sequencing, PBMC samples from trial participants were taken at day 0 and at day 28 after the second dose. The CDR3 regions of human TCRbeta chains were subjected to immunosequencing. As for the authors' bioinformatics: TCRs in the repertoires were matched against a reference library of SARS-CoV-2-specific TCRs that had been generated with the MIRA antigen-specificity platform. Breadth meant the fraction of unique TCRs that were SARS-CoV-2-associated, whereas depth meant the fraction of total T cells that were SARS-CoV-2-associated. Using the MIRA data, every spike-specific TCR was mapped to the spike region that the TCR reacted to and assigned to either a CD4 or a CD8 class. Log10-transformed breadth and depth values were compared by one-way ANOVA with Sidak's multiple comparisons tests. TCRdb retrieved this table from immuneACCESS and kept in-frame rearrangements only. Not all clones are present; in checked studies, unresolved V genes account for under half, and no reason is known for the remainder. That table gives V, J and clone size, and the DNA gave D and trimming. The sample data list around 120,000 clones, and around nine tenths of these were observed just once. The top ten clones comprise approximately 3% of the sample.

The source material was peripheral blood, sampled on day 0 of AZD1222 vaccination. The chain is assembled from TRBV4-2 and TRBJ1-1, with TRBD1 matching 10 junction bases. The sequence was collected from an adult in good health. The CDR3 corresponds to CASSPLDRGLENTEAFF. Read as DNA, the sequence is TGTGCCAGCAGCCCACTCGACAGGGGGCTTGAGAACACTGAAGCTTTCTTT.